Presented here are 14 T cell receptor beta chains from one specimen sequenced in a study of blood T cell repertoires in COVID-19. Profiled with immunoSEQ multiplex PCR; TCRdb holds only in-frame clones, not every one. The repertoire consists of about 150,000 clones, with just under 85% occurring once and the leading ten covering about 29%. Input material: peripheral blood. The receptor set was obtained from a woman aged 60-75 years with acute or convalescent COVID-19.

The gene calls are TRBV5-1 and TRBJ2-2; TRBD1 matches 7 bases. CDR1 is SGHRS and CDR2 is YFSETQ in the germline V gene. The CDR3 contains 15 residues. Trimming cost V 6 bases and J 7 bases; bases outside gene matches: 12. The CDR3 region is CASTVETGTSGELFF. DNA for the CDR3: TGCGCCAGCACCGTGGAGACAGGGACGAGCGGGGAGCTGTTTTTT.

The chain couples TRBV6-2 or TRBV6-3 to TRBJ1-6, with 9 bases that match TRBD1. Germline lookup yields CDR1 MNHEY and CDR2 SVGEGT. After removal of 0 bases from V and 9 bases from J, the junction contained 3 bases not matched to a gene. The CDR3 runs to 15 residues. The CDR3 nucleotides are TGTGCCAGCAGTTACTCGCGGGACAGGGTTTCACCCCTCCACTTT. Translation: CASSYSRDRVSPLHF.

The chain recombines TRBV4-1 with TRBJ2-2; TRBD1 aligns across 7 bases. This CDR3 contains 14 residues. V gave up 8 bases and J gave up 5 bases; unmatched junction bases: 8. Germline V gene lookup returns CDR1 MGHRA and CDR2 YSYEKL. The CDR3 is CASGEGTATGELFF. Here the CDR3 DNA reads TGCGCCAGCGGGGAAGGGACAGCAACCGGGGAGCTGTTTTTT.

The chain joins TRBV6-1 to TRBJ1-1; possibly TRBD1 for D (6 bases). Trimming took 0 bases from V and 4 from J, leaving 15 bases between them. CDR3 length: 16 amino acids. The germline gives CDR1 MNHNS, CDR2 SASEGT. The CDR3 DNA reads TGTGCCAGCAGTGAAGCGATTTCGACAGGAGGCACTGAAGCTTTCTTT. It translates to CASSEAISTGGTEAFF.

V is TRBV11-2 and J is TRBJ2-1; 9 bases fit TRBD2. The CDR3 extends over 15 amino acids. Germline V gene lookup returns CDR1 SGHAT and CDR2 FQNNGV. J was trimmed by 7 bases and V by 5 bases; bases with no gene match: 9. The CDR3 region is CASSRGRGGLNEQFF. The CDR3 DNA is TGTGCCAGCAGCCGTGGGCGGGGGGGCTTAAATGAGCAGTTCTTC.

The gene calls are TRBV6-6 and TRBJ1-1, with 7 bases fitting TRBD1. The CDR3 covers 15 residues. Germline V lookup: CDR1 MNHNY, CDR2 SVGAGI (reference sequence). The V segment lost 5 bases and the J segment 4 bases; nucleotides outside the gene matches: 10. The CDR3 reads CASSTLRGFGTEAFF. Written as DNA, the CDR3 is TGTGCCAGCAGTACTCTCAGGGGGTTTGGCACTGAAGCTTTCTTT.

V and J are TRBV5-8 and TRBJ1-4; 9 bases are a match to TRBD1. V gave up 4 bases and J gave up 7 bases; unmatched junction bases: 11. Germline lookup yields CDR1 SGHTS and CDR2 YDEGEE. The CDR3 runs to 16 residues. CDR3 DNA: TGTGCCAGCAGCGTCCCCGGGACAGGGTTTGCTGAAAAACTGTTTTTT. Amino acid sequence: CASSVPGTGFAEKLFF.

This chain joins TRBV28 and TRBJ1-6, with 9 bases that match TRBD1. Looked up from germline, CDR1 is MDHEN and CDR2 is SYDVKM. The V gene end was trimmed by 4 bases and the J gene end by 6 bases; junction bases not matched to a gene: 4. This CDR3 has 15 amino acids. The CDR3 DNA is TGTGCCAGCAGTTACCGGGACAGGGTTAATTCACCCCTCCACTTT. It translates to CASSYRDRVNSPLHF.

This chain joins TRBV6-6 and TRBJ1-5; no definite D call. In germline, CDR1 is MNHNY, CDR2 SVGAGI (reference sequence). V was clipped by 2 bases and J by 2 bases, with 10 bases between them. This CDR3 spans 15 amino acids. CDR3 loop: CASSYGGEGNQPQHF. CDR3 sequence (DNA): TGTGCCAGCAGTTACGGTGGGGAGGGCAATCAGCCCCAGCATTTT.

This clone was observed a handful of times. The chain employs TRBV5-4 and TRBJ1-4; D is ambiguous. The CDR3 consists of 14 residues. From germline, CDR1 is SGHNT and CDR2 YYREEE (reference sequence). Deletions cut 0 bases from V and 0 bases from J, with 3 bases between. The CDR3 spells CASSLAATNEKLFF. DNA of the CDR3: TGTGCCAGCAGCTTGGCCGCAACTAATGAAAAACTGTTTTTT.

The rearrangement uses TRBV10-3 and TRBJ2-3; possible D gene TRBD2, 7 bases. This CDR3 has 15 residues. Trimming cost V 2 bases and J 4 bases, with 13 bases left between them. The germline CDR1 and CDR2 sequences are ENHRY and SYGVKD. The CDR3 DNA follows: TGTGCCATCAGTGAGACGGGGGGCGGCGCAGATACGCAGTATTTT. Residues: CAISETGGGADTQYF.

The V and J genes are TRBV1 and TRBJ2-7; the DNA was not compared with TRBD2, the D call given in the table. TRBV1 is a pseudogene. The CDR3 is made up of 18 amino acids. CDR3 bases: TGCACCAGCAGCCATCCTTGCCCGGGGCGGGGGGTAACCTACGAGCAGTACGTC. Amino acids: CTSSHPCPGRGVTYEQYV.

V gene TRBV7-9 combines with J gene TRBJ2-1; TRBD1 agrees at 11 bases. This CDR3 has 14 residues. Germline-derived CDR1 and CDR2 are SEHNR and FQNEAQ (reference sequence). After removal of 3 bases from V and 7 bases from J, the junction contained 2 bases not matched to a gene. CDR3 region: CASSFGQGANEQFF. The CDR3 coding sequence is TGTGCCAGCAGCTTCGGACAGGGGGCTAATGAGCAGTTCTTC.

The chain has TRBV7-8 and TRBJ2-1; TRBD2 matches 8 bases. The CDR3 has 15 residues. CDR1 is SGHVS, CDR2 FQNEAQ, per germline. Unmatched junction bases numbered 9, after V lost 4 bases and J lost 7 bases. The DNA of the CDR3 is TGTGCCAGCAGCTCTCCCGGGGGGGGCCTAAATGAGCAGTTCTTC. This encodes CASSSPGGGLNEQFF.